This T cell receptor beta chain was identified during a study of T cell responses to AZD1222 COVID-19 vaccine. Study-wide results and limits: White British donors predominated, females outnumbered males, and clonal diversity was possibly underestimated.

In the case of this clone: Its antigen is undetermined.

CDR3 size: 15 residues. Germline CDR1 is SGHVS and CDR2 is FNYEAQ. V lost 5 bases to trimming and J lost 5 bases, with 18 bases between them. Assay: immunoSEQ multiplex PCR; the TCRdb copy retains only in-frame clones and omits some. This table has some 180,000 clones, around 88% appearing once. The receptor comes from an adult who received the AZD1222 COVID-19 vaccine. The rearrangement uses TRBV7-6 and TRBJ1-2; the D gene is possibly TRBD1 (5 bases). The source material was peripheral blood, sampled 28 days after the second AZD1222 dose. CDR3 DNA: TGTGCCAGCAGCGGGGAGGGGTTCGGGGGATATGGCTACACCTTC. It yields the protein CASSGEGFGGYGYTF. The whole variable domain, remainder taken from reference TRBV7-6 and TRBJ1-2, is GAGVSQSPRYKVTKRGQDVALRCDPISGHVSLYWYRQALGQGPEFLTYFNYEAQQDKSGLPNDRFSAERPEGSISTLTIQRTEQRDSAMYRCASSGEGFGGYGYTFGSGTRLTVV.